This TCR beta chain was retrieved from a study of T cells expressing NK-cell markers. At the level of the study: Sorted CD3+CD56+NKG2C+, CD3+CD56+NKG2C- and CD3+CD56-NKG2C+ T cells provided the TCR beta repertoires. Seven sequenced donors out of eight were HCMV-seropositive, one seronegative.

From germline, CDR1 is DFQATT and CDR2 SNEGSKA (reference sequence). There are 13 residues in the CDR3. TCRdb processed the 5' RACE reads again and assigns one entry to each CDR3 protein, with no DNA. The sample's table shows 500,000 or so distinct CDR3 sequences. The source material was blood T cells: a sorted CD56 or NKG2C T cell subset, CD4+ or CD8+ T cells, or bulk PBMC T cells (not recorded which). The J gene is TRBJ1-2, the V gene TRBV20-1. This clonotype originated in a man younger than 35 in good health. The CDR3 loop reads CSARVSSNFGYTF.